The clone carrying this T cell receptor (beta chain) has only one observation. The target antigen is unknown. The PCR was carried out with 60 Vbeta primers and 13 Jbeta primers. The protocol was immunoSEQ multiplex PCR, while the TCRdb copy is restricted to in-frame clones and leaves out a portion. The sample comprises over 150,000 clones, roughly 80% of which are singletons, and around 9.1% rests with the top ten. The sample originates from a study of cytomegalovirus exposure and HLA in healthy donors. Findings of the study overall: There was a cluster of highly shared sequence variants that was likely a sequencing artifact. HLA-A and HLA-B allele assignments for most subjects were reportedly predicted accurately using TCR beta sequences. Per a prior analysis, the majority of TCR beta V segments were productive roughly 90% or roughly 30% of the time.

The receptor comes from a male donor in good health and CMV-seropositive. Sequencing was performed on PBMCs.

CDR3 DNA: TGTGCCAGCTCATCCTCCTTCCGGGACACTGAAGCTTTCTTT. This codes for CASSSSFRDTEAFF. The chain combines TRBV18 with TRBJ1-1; unclear D gene. The CDR3 has 14 amino acids. Germline V gene sequence: CDR1 KGHSH, CDR2 LQKENI. Trimming shortened V by 5 bases and J by 3 bases, and 13 bases separated the two germline ends.